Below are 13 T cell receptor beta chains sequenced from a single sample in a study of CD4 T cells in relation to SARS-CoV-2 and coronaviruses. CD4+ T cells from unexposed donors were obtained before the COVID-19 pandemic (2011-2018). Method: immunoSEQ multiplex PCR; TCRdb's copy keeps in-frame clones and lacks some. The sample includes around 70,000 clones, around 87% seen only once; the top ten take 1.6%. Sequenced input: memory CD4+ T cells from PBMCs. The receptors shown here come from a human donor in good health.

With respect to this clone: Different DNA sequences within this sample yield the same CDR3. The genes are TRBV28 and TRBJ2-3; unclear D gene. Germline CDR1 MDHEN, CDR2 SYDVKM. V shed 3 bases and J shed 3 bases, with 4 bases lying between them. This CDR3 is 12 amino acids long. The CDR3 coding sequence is TGTGCCAGCAGTTTGAGTACAGATACGCAGTATTTT. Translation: CASSLSTDTQYF.

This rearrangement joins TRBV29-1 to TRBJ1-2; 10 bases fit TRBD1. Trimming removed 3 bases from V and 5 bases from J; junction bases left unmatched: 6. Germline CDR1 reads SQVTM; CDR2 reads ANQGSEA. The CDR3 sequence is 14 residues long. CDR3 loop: CSVEGQGSGYGYTF. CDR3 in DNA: TGCAGCGTTGAGGGACAGGGGAGCGGGTATGGCTACACCTTC.

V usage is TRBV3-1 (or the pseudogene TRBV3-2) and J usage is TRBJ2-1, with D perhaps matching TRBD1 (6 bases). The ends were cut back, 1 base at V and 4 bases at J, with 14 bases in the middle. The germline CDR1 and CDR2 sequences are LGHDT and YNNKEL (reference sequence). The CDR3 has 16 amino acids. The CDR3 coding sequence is TGTGCCAGCAGCCAAGTTAGGGCAGGGGCGTACAATGAGCAGTTCTTC. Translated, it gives CASSQVRAGAYNEQFF.

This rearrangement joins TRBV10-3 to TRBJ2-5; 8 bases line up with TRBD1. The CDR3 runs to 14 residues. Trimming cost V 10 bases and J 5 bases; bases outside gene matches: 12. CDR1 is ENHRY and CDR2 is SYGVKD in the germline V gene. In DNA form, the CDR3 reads TGTGCCACCGCGCTTGGGGGACAGGCGGAGACCCAGTACTTC. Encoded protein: CATALGGQAETQYF.

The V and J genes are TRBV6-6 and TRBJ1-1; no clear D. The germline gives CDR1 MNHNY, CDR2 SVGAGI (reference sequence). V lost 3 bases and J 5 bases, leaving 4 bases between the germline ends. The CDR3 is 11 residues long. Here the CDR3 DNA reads TGTGCCAGCAGTTATGGGACTGAAGCTTTCTTT. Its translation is CASSYGTEAFF.

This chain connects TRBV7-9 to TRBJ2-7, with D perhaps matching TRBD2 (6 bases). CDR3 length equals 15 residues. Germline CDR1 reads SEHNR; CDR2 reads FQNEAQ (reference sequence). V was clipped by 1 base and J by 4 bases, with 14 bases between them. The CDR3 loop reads CASSLDLGGGYEQYF. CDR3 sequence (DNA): TGTGCCAGCAGCTTAGATCTGGGTGGGGGGTACGAGCAGTACTTC.

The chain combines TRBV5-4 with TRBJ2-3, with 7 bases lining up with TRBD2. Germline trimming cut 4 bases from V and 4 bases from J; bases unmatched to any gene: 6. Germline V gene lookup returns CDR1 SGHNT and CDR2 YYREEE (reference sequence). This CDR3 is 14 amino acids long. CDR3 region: CASSAQTSPDTQYF. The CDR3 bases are TGTGCCAGCAGCGCCCAGACTAGCCCAGATACGCAGTATTTT.

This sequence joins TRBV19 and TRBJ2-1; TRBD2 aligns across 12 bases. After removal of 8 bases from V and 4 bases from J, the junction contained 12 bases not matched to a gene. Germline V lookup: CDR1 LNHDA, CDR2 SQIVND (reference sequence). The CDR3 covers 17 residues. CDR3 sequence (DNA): TGTGCCAGTGATACGTCGACTAGCGGGAGAGCATACAATGAGCAGTTCTTC. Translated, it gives CASDTSTSGRAYNEQFF.

The CDR3 reads CASSVSAATGSEQYF. The DNA for the CDR3 is TGTGCCAGCAGCGTTAGCGCCGCTACTGGGTCCGAGCAGTACTTC. The chain is built from TRBV9 and TRBJ2-7; tentative D call: TRBD2 (5 bases). The CDR3 is made up of 15 amino acids. Germline CDR1 is SGDLS and CDR2 is YYNGEE. With 2 bases removed from V and 6 bases from J, the gap between germline ends came to 18 bases.

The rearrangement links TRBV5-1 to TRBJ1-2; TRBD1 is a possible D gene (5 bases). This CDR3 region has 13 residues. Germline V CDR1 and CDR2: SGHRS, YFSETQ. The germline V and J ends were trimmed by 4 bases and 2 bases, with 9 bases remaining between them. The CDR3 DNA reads TGCGCCAGCAGCGGCAGGGAGAACTATGGCTACACCTTC. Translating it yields CASSGRENYGYTF.

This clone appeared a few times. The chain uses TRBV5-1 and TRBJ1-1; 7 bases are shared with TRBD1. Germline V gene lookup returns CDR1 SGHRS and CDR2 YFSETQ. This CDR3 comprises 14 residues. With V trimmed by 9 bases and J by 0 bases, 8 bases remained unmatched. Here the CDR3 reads CATRGGPMNTEAFF. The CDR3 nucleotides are TGCGCCACCAGAGGGGGCCCTATGAACACTGAAGCTTTCTTT.

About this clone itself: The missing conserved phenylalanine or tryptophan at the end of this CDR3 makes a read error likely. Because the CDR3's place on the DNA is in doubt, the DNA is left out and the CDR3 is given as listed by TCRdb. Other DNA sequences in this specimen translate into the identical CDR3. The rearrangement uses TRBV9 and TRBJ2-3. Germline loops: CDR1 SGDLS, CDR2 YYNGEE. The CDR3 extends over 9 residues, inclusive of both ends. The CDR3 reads CASSGPERR.

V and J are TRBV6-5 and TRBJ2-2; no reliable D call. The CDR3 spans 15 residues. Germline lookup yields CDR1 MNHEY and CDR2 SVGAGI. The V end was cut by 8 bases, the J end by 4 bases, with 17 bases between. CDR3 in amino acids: CASEFGPRSTGELFF. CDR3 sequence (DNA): TGTGCCAGCGAGTTCGGCCCTCGGTCCACCGGGGAGCTGTTTTTT.